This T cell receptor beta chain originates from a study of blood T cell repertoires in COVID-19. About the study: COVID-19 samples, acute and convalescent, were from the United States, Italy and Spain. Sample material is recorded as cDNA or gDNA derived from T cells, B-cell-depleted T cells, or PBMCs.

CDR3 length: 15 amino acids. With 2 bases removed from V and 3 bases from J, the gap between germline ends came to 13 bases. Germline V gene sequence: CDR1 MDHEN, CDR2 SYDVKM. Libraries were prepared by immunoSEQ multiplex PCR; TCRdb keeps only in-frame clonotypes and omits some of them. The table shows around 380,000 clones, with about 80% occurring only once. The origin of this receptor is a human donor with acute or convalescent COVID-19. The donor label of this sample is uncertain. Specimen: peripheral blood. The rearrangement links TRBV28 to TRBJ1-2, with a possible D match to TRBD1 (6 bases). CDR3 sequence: CASSLDRRSDYGYTF. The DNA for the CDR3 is TGTGCCAGCAGTTTAGACAGGAGGTCGGACTATGGCTACACCTTC.